The clone carrying this T cell receptor beta chain was detected a few times. The antigen is not known. The data were taken from a study of beta chain features in type 1 diabetes. Study findings and constraints: A closer apparent resemblance between naive, central memory and Treg TCRB repertoires was seen in patients than in healthy donors. TCRB CDR3s were moderately but significantly shorter in Type 1 diabetes patients in all four CD4+ subsets.

The CDR3 is 15 residues long. J gave up 3 bases and V 4 bases, and 4 bases lay outside the gene matches. Germline lookup yields CDR1 SGHTA and CDR2 FQGNSA. The whole isolated RNA underwent reverse transcription, so sequencing captured expressed TCRB transcripts. Generated by immunoSEQ multiplex PCR, the TCRdb table keeps only in-frame clones and is missing some. This table holds tens of thousands of clones, 66% found once. The chain carries TRBV7-2 and TRBJ2-5, with 11 bases identical to TRBD2. The origin of this receptor is a man aged 25 to 45 with type 1 diabetes. Some clones in this sample may be carry-over from other donors' samples. Material: Tregs from blood. CDR3 sequence: CASSYTSGGKETQYF. The CDR3 DNA sequence: TGTGCCAGCAGCTACACTAGCGGGGGTAAAGAGACCCAGTACTTC.